The 5 T cell receptor beta chains below come from one sample, sequenced in a study of blood T cell repertoires in COVID-19. TCRdb's copy holds only in-frame clones and misses some; the assay was immunoSEQ multiplex PCR. The sample carries about 350,000 clones, less than 90% recorded once. The sample comprised PBMCs or T cells enriched from blood (not recorded which). The receptors were gathered from a woman aged 30 to 39 who had recovered from COVID-19.

This chain links TRBV6-6 with TRBJ2-7, with TRBD1 identical over 8 bases. V lost 6 bases, J lost 2 bases, and 6 bases stayed unmatched. The CDR3 sequence is 14 residues long. Germline values: CDR1 MNHNY, CDR2 SVGAGI (reference sequence). The CDR3 is CASSYSDRAYEQYF. DNA of the CDR3: TGTGCCAGCAGCTATTCGGACAGGGCCTACGAGCAGTACTTC.

Turning to this clone: At one end, the junction sequence differs from germline, possibly due to a read error. The chain recombines TRBV11-2 with TRBJ1-2; D may be TRBD1 (6 bases). The CDR3 spans 12 residues. Germline V gene data show CDR1 as SGHAT and CDR2 as FQNNGV. This chain's CDR3 is CASSLASTGRLF. DNA for the CDR3: TGTGCCAGCAGCTTAGCATCGACAGGCAGACTCTTC.

The chain uses TRBV9 and TRBJ2-5, with 8 bases that match TRBD1. V lost 0 bases to trimming and J lost 4 bases; unmatched junction nucleotides: 8. Germline V gene sequence: CDR1 SGDLS, CDR2 YYNGEE. The CDR3 covers 16 residues. The CDR3 spells CASSVGFTGGRETQYF. CDR3 coding DNA: TGTGCCAGCAGCGTAGGTTTTACAGGGGGTAGAGAGACCCAGTACTTC.

This sequence joins TRBV27 and TRBJ1-6; tentative D call: TRBD1 (6 bases). This CDR3 comprises 15 residues. V was trimmed by 3 bases and J by 5 bases, leaving 11 bases between them. CDR1 MNHEY and CDR2 SMNVEV come from the germline V gene (reference sequence). Written as DNA, the CDR3 is TGTGCCAGCAGTTTTAGGGGGATCAATAATTCACCCCTCCACTTT. It specifies CASSFRGINNSPLHF.

This rearrangement joins TRBV6-5 to TRBJ1-1, with 7 bases that match TRBD1. CDR3 size: 15 residues. J lost 1 base, V lost 5 bases, and 7 bases had no gene match. The germline V gene encodes CDR1 MNHEY and CDR2 SVGAGI. Here the CDR3 reads CASSSYRGSNTEAFF. DNA of the CDR3: TGTGCCAGCAGTAGTTACAGGGGCTCGAACACTGAAGCTTTCTTT.